Following are 21 T cell receptor beta chains from one sample sequenced in a study of T cell repertoires in cytomegalovirus infection (dated by TCRdb to between 2018 and 2021). Sequencing took place on an Illumina HiSeq 1500. Through fastp at Q25 and MiXCR, TCRdb rebuilt clones from the public reads, retaining in-frame beta chains. Every entry covers one CDR3 protein and lists the most common genes and DNA from its rows. Within this sample are some 170,000 distinct CDR3 sequences, with approximately 17% of them counted one time only. About 23% of the sample lies in the top ten. The specimen was CD8+ T cells from PBMCs. The receptors come from a human donor in good health (CMV status not recorded). Some clones in this sample may be carry-over from other donors' samples.

The rearrangement links TRBV12-3 or TRBV12-4 to TRBJ2-7, with D perhaps TRBD1 (6 bases). This CDR3 has 14 residues. The V gene lost 5 bases and the J gene lost 1 base, with 12 bases spanning the gap. CDR3: CASSPRQESYEQYF. The CDR3 bases are TGTGCCAGCAGTCCTCGACAGGAGTCCTACGAGCAGTACTTC.

J is TRBJ1-6 and V is TRBV12-3 or TRBV12-4, with 12 bases identical to TRBD1. There are 15 residues in the CDR3. With V trimmed by 5 bases and J by 14 bases, 10 bases remained unmatched. CDR3: CASSPPGQGAFTLHF. The CDR3 DNA follows: TGTGCCAGCAGTCCCCCGGGACAGGGGGCTTTCACCCTCCACTTT.

This clonotype was detected a few times. The chain is built from TRBV6-5 and TRBJ2-1, with TRBD1 as a possible D gene (6 bases). CDR3 length equals 16 residues. The germline V and J ends were trimmed by 0 bases and 3 bases, with 12 bases remaining between them. Germline CDR1 MNHEY, CDR2 SVGAGI. CDR3 residues: CASSYSARGYYNEQFF. CDR3 DNA: TGTGCCAGCAGTTACTCCGCCAGGGGATACTACAATGAGCAGTTCTTC.

This clonotype has more than one count but fewer than ten. The gene calls are TRBV9 and TRBJ2-7; 7 nucleotides line up with TRBD1. With 0 bases clipped from V and 2 bases from J, the junction kept 5 bases outside the gene matches. There are 15 residues in the CDR3. CDR1 is SGDLS and CDR2 is YYNGEE in the germline V gene. CDR3 sequence: CASSVGAGTAYEQYF. The CDR3 DNA reads TGTGCCAGCAGCGTAGGTGCCGGGACAGCCTACGAGCAGTACTTC.

This clonotype has just a few counts. The chain links TRBV7-9 to TRBJ2-1; D possibly corresponds to TRBD1 (5 bases). Germline V gene data show CDR1 as SEHNR and CDR2 as FQNEAQ (reference sequence). V shed 5 bases and J shed 8 bases, with 19 bases lying between them. The CDR3 length is 15 residues. The CDR3 region is CASSLRQFLSDEQFF. CDR3 DNA sequence: TGTGCCAGCAGCCTGAGACAGTTCCTGAGCGATGAGCAGTTCTTC.

This clonotype was seen more than once but under ten times. The chain combines TRBV6-2 or TRBV6-3 with TRBJ1-5; D is unclear. CDR1 and CDR2 (germline): MNHEY, SVGEGT. The V gene lost 6 bases and the J gene lost 3 bases, with 12 bases spanning the gap. This CDR3 contains 14 residues. CDR3 coding DNA: TGTGCCAGCAGCCAACCAGAGACCAATCAGCCCCAGCATTTT. Amino acid sequence: CASSQPETNQPQHF.

The chain joins TRBV7-2 to TRBJ2-5, with 10 bases fitting TRBD2. V shed 1 base and J 1 base; nucleotides not matched to a gene: 3. This CDR3 is built from 16 residues. The germline gives CDR1 SGHTA, CDR2 FQGNSA. The CDR3 region is CASSLGLAGAQETQYF. DNA for the CDR3: TGTGCCAGCAGCTTAGGTCTAGCGGGGGCCCAAGAGACCCAGTACTTC.

This clonotype has more than one count but fewer than ten. V usage is TRBV7-9 and J usage is TRBJ2-1; 10 positions match TRBD2. The germline CDR1 and CDR2 sequences are SEHNR and FQNEAQ (reference sequence). Trimming at V came to 4 bases and at J to 9 bases, leaving 15 bases not matched to a gene. CDR3 length: 17 residues. In DNA form, the CDR3 reads TGTGCCAGCAGCTCTTCTAGCGGGGGCCACCGACGGGGTGAGCAGTTCTTC. It is translated as CASSSSSGGHRRGEQFF. The entire variable domain, with the rest obtained from reference TRBV7-9 and TRBJ2-1, is as follows: DTGVSQNPRHKITKRGQNVTFRCDPISEHNRLYWYRQTLGQGPEFLTYFQNEAQLEKSRLLSDRFSAERPKGSFSTLEIQRTEQGDSAMYLCASSSSSGGHRRGEQFFGPGTRLTVL.

This rearrangement joins TRBV10-3 to TRBJ2-5, with D unresolved. Germline lookup yields CDR1 ENHRY and CDR2 SYGVKD. This CDR3 comprises 14 residues. With 2 bases removed from V and 2 bases from J, the gap between germline ends came to 9 bases. CDR3 sequence reads: CAISEGEGQETQYF. CDR3 nucleotide sequence: TGTGCCATCAGTGAGGGAGAAGGACAAGAGACCCAGTACTTC.

The rearrangement links TRBV11-2 to TRBJ2-3; 11 bases match TRBD1. The CDR3 runs to 15 residues. Germline V gene data show CDR1 as SGHAT and CDR2 as FQNNGV. With V trimmed by 5 bases and J by 4 bases, 5 bases remained unmatched. CDR3 in DNA: TGTGCCAGCAGCCTGTGGGACAGGGGGGCAGATACGCAGTATTTT. It specifies CASSLWDRGADTQYF. The full variable domain, its missing parts supplied by reference TRBV11-2 and TRBJ2-3, is EAGVAQSPRYKIIEKRQSVAFWCNPISGHATLYWYQQILGQGPKLLIQFQNNGVVDDSQLPKDRFSAERLKGVDSTLKIQPAKLEDSAVYLCASSLWDRGADTQYFGPGTRLTVL.

This clonotype has ten or more counts. The CDR3 DNA follows: TGTGCCAGCAGCTTACTCCTTACAGATACGCAGTATTTT. Protein sequence: CASSLLLTDTQYF. This chain links TRBV7-8 with TRBJ2-3; D is unresolved. CDR3 length: 13 residues. Per the germline V gene, CDR1 is SGHVS and CDR2 is FQNEAQ. V gave up 2 bases and J gave up 3 bases, with 6 bases separating them.

The chain is built from TRBV4-3 and TRBJ2-2; D is uncertain. Trimming took off 1 base at V and 1 base at J, with 7 bases between the two ends. Per germline, CDR1 LGHNA and CDR2 YSLEER. This CDR3 region has 15 residues. The CDR3 loop reads CASSQGYQNTGELFF. DNA for the CDR3: TGCGCCAGCAGCCAAGGGTACCAGAACACCGGGGAGCTGTTTTTT.

This clonotype was recorded a few times. DNA for the CDR3: TGTGCCAGCAGTCCCTCCGTAGACGAAGATCAGCCCCAGCATTTT. Its protein is CASSPSVDEDQPQHF. The gene calls are TRBV6-2 or TRBV6-3 and TRBJ1-5; D remains unclear. Trimming shortened V by 5 bases and J by 5 bases, and 16 bases separated the two germline ends. The CDR3 sequence is 15 residues long. The germline CDR1 and CDR2 sequences are MNHEY and SVGEGT.

This clonotype has just a few counts. The chain recombines TRBV12-3 or TRBV12-4 with TRBJ2-7; D gene uncertain. Trimming took off 3 bases at V and 3 bases at J, with 9 bases between the two ends. The CDR3 has 13 residues. In DNA form, the CDR3 reads TGTGCCAGCAGTTTGGCTAGGGTCTACGAGCAGTACTTC. Translated, it gives CASSLARVYEQYF.

This clonotype was found a few times. This chain connects TRBV12-3 or TRBV12-4 to TRBJ2-3, with 8 bases that match TRBD1. The length of the CDR3 is 18 residues. The V and J ends lost 3 bases and 3 bases, in that order; junction bases with no gene match: 14. CDR3 loop: CASSFFTTGTGVTDTQYF. As DNA, the CDR3 is TGTGCCAGCAGTTTCTTTACCACCGGGACAGGCGTTACAGATACGCAGTATTTT.

J is TRBJ2-2 and V is TRBV6-2 or TRBV6-3, with unresolved D. The CDR3 runs to 20 residues. V dropped 2 bases and J dropped 0 bases, with 22 bases sitting between them. Germline V gene data show CDR1 as MNHEY and CDR2 as SVGEGT. DNA for the CDR3: TGTGCCAGCAGTTACCCCTCAACCCCTGTAGATGAGGCGAACACCGGGGAGCTGTTTTTT. Amino acids: CASSYPSTPVDEANTGELFF.

The chain combines TRBV7-4 with TRBJ1-4; 7 bases line up with TRBD1. The CDR3 runs 16 residues. After removal of 5 bases from V and 2 bases from J, the junction contained 8 bases not matched to a gene. Germline V gives CDR1 SGHVT, CDR2 SQSDAQ. CDR3 DNA sequence: TGTGCCAGCAGCCGGGGATCCAGGGGGACTAATGAAAAACTGTTTTTT. This sequence encodes CASSRGSRGTNEKLFF.

V is TRBV6-2 or TRBV6-3 and J is TRBJ2-3; tentatively, D is TRBD1 (5 bases). Germline CDR1 is MNHEY and CDR2 is SVGEGT. This CDR3 comprises 16 residues. V was shortened by 4 bases and J by 4 bases, with 18 bases between the two germline ends. CDR3 in amino acids: CASSSLQGHEADTQYF. The CDR3 DNA is TGTGCCAGCAGTTCCTTGCAGGGCCATGAAGCAGATACGCAGTATTTT.

The chain couples TRBV10-3 to TRBJ2-3, with a tentative D call TRBD2 (5 bases). V was pared by 7 bases and J by 1 base, with 15 bases between. Germline V gene sequence: CDR1 ENHRY, CDR2 SYGVKD. CDR3 size: 15 residues. The CDR3 protein is CAITSTSGGTDTQYF. Written as DNA, the CDR3 is TGTGCCATCACCTCTACTAGTGGGGGCACAGATACGCAGTATTTT.

This chain uses TRBV12-3 or TRBV12-4 with TRBJ1-5, with D possibly TRBD1 on 5 matching bases. The ends were cut back, 6 bases at V and 2 bases at J, with 14 bases in the middle. This CDR3 region has 15 residues. CDR3 DNA: TGTGCCAGCAGCCCTGGGGGTTCGCGCAATCAGCCCCAGCATTTT. This gives the protein CASSPGGSRNQPQHF.

This clonotype was seen only a few times. The V call is TRBV19, the J call TRBJ2-7; D not certain. V was clipped by 5 bases and J by 2 bases, with 16 bases between them. Germline CDR1 LNHDA, CDR2 SQIVND (reference sequence). The CDR3 covers 15 residues. CDR3 region: CASSLTISPTYEQYF. CDR3 nucleotide sequence: TGTGCCAGTAGTCTAACGATTAGCCCCACCTACGAGCAGTACTTC.